A single sample gave rise to the 2 T cell receptor beta chains below, sequenced in a study of shared clonotypes between healthy human individuals. Positive CCR7 selection of CD45RO-negative cells yielded the naive CD8 cells, and terminally differentiated effector memory CD45RA+ cells were excluded. Profiled with immunoSEQ multiplex PCR; TCRdb holds only in-frame clones, not every one. The sample records nearly 2 million clones, about 95% being singletons. Specimen: naive CD8+ T cells sorted from blood. The receptors come from a man aged 18 to 30 in good health.

Here the CDR3 reads CASSRDGSPLHF. CDR3 nucleotide sequence: TGTGCTAGTTCCAGGGACGGTTCACCCCTCCACTTT. The chain links TRBV12-5 to TRBJ1-6; weak D call: TRBD1 (5 bases). Germline V CDR1 and CDR2: LGHNT, FRNRAP. This CDR3 has 12 amino acids. V lost 8 bases and J lost 9, with 11 bases in between.

The chain uses TRBV6-6 and TRBJ2-3; D uncertain. This CDR3 is 16 amino acids long. V shed 5 bases and J shed 5 bases, with 20 bases lying between them. The germline gives CDR1 MNHNY, CDR2 SVGAGI (reference sequence). CDR3 sequence reads: CASSAPDSVSEDTQYF. The CDR3 DNA reads as TGTGCCAGCAGTGCCCCCGACTCGGTGTCCGAAGATACGCAGTATTTT.